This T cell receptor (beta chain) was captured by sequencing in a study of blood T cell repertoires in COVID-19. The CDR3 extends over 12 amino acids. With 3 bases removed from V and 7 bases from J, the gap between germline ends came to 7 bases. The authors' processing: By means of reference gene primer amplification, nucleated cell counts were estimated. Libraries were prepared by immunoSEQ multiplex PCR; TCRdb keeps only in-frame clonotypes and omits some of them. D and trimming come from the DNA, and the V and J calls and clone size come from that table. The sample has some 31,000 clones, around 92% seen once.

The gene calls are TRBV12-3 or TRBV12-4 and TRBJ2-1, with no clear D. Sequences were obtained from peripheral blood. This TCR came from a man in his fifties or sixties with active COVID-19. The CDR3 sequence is CASSFVRNEQFF. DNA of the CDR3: TGTGCCAGCAGTTTTGTACGGAATGAGCAGTTCTTC.